The clone carrying this TCR beta chain was observed a few times. Its antigen is as yet unknown. Study-level findings and limits: Whole repertoires were not studied in the larger cohort, only one V-J beta rearrangement.

Semi-nested PCR with Nested Universal Primer A followed constant-region reverse priming of full-length variable regions. TCRdb called the 5' RACE reads again in MiXCR, with one record for every CDR3 protein. The sample carries about 41,000 distinct CDR3 sequences, about 29% recorded once. Trimming stripped 3 bases from V and 6 bases from J, with 16 bases between. This CDR3 is 15 amino acids long. CDR1 is MGHDK, CDR2 SYGVNS, per germline. This TCR was sampled from a female donor with breast cancer. The rearrangement uses TRBV25-1 and TRBJ2-3; D is perhaps TRBD1 (6 bases). Material: memory CD4+ T cells sorted from a lymph node. Subset: memory CD4+ T cells, CD4+CD45RO+CD25-. CDR3 sequence: CASSDYGQSLDTQYF. In DNA, the CDR3 is TGTGCCAGCAGTGATTATGGACAGTCTTTGGATACGCAGTATTTT.